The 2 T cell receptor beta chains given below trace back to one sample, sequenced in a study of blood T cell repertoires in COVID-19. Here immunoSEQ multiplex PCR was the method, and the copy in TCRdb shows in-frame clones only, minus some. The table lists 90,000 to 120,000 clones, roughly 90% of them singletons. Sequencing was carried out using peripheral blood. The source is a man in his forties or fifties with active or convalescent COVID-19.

CDR3 region: CASSSSGGAGQPQHF. As DNA, the CDR3 is TGTGCCAGCAGCTCCTCCGGGGGAGCGGGTCAGCCCCAGCATTTT. The chain recombines TRBV7-8 with TRBJ1-5; possibly TRBD1 for D (5 bases). V lost 4 bases to trimming and J lost 6 bases, with 16 bases between them. This CDR3 spans 15 amino acids. Per the germline V gene, CDR1 is SGHVS and CDR2 is FQNEAQ.

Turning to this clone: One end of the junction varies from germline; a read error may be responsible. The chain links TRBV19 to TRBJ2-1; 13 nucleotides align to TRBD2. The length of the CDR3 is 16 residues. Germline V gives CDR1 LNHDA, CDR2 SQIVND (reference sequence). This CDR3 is CASRRLAGGSNNEQFF. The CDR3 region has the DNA TGTGCCAGTAGGAGACTAGCGGGAGGCTCCAACAATGAGCAGTTCTTC.